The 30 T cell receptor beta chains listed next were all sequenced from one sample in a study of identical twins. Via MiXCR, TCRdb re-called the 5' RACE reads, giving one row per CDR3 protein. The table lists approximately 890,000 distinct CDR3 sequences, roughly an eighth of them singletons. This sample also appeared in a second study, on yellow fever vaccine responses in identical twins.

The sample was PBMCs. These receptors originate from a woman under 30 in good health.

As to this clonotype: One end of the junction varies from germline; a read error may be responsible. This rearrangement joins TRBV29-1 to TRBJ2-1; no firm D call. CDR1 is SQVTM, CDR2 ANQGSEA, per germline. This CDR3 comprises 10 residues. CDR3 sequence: CSVEDASLGF. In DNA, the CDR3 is TGCAGCGTTGAAGATGCTAGTCTGGGGTTC.

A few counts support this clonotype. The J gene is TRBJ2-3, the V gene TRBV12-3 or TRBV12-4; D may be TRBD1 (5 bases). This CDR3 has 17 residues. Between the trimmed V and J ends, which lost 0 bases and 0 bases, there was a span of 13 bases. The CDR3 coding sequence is TGTGCCAGCAGTTTAGCCGCAGGGCGCTCTAGCACAGATACGCAGTATTTT. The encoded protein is CASSLAAGRSSTDTQYF.

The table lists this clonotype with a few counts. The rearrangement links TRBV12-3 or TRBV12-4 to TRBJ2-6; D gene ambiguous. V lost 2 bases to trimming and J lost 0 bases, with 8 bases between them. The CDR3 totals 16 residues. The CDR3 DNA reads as TGTGCCAGCAGTTTATTTCGAGGCTCTGGGGCCAACGTCCTGACTTTC. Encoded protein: CASSLFRGSGANVLTF.

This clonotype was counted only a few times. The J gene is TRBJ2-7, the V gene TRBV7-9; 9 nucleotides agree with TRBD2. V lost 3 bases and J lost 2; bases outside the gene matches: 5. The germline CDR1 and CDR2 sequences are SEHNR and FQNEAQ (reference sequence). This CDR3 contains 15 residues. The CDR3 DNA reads TGTGCCAGCAGCTTGGGGCGGGAGGGCCCCTACGAGCAGTACTTC. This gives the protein CASSLGREGPYEQYF.

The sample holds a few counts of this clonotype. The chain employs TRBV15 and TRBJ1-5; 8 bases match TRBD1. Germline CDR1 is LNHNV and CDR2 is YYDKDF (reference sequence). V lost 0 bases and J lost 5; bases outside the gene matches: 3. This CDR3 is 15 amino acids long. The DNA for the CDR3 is TGTGCCACCAGCAGAGAGGGACAGGCATATCAGCCCCAGCATTTT. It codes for CATSREGQAYQPQHF.

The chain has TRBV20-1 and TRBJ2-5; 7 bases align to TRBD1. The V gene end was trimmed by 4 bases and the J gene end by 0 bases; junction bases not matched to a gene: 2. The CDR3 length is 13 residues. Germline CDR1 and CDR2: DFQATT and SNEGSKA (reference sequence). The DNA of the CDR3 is TGCAGTGCTACCGGACAGGACCAAGAGACCCAGTACTTC. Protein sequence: CSATGQDQETQYF.

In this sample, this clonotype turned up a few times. The CDR3 here is CSASTPLLGGLREQFF. DNA of the CDR3: TGCAGTGCTAGTACCCCCCTCCTCGGGGGATTGCGTGAGCAGTTCTTC. The chain couples TRBV20-1 to TRBJ2-1; a possible D gene is TRBD2 (6 bases). Germline CDR1 is DFQATT and CDR2 is SNEGSKA (reference sequence). CDR3 size: 16 residues. The V gene lost 3 bases and the J gene lost 9 bases, with 24 bases spanning the gap.

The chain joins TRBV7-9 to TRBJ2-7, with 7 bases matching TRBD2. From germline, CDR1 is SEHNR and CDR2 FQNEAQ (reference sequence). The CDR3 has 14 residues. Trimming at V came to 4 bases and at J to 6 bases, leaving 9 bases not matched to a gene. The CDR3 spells CASSSLGGGSEQYV. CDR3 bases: TGTGCCAGCAGCTCCCTGGGGGGGGGGAGCGAGCAGTACGTC.

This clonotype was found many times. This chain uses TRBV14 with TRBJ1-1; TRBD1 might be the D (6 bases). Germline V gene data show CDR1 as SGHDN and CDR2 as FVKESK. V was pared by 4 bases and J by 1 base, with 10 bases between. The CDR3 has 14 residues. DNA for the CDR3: TGTGCCAGCAGCCCTAGGGGGTGGAACACTGAAGCTTTCTTT. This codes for CASSPRGWNTEAFF.

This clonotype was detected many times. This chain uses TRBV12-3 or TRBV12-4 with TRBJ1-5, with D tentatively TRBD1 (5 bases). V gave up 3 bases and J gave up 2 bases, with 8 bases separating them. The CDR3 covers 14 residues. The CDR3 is CASSFGRGNQPQHF. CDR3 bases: TGTGCCAGCAGTTTCGGCAGGGGCAATCAGCCCCAGCATTTT.

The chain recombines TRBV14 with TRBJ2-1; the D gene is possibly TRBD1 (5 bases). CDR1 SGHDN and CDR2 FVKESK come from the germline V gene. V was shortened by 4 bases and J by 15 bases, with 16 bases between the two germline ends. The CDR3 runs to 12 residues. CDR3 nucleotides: TGTGCCAGCAGCCTTCAAGGGGTGGAATCGTTCTTC. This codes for CASSLQGVESFF.

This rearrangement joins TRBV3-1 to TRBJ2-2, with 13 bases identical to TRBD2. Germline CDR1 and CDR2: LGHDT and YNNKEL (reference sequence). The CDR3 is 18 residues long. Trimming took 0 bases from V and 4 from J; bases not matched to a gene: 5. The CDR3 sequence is CASSQEGLAGARTGELFF. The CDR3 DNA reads TGTGCCAGCAGCCAAGAAGGACTAGCGGGGGCCCGCACCGGGGAGCTGTTTTTT.

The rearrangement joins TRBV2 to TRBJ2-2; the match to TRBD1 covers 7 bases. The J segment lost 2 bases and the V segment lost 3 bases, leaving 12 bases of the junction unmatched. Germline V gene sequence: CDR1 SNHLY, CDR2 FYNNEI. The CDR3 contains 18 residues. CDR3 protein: CASSDTGAAEANTGELFF. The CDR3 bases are TGTGCCAGCAGTGATACAGGGGCCGCCGAGGCAAACACCGGGGAGCTGTTTTTT.

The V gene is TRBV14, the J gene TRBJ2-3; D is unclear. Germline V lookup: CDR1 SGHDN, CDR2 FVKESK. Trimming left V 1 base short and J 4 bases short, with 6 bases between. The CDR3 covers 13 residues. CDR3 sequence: CASSQVPSDTQYF. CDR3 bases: TGTGCCAGCAGCCAAGTGCCCTCAGATACGCAGTATTTT.

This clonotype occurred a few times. CDR3 loop: CASSLGGRGYEQYV. CDR3 bases: TGTGCCAGCAGCTTAGGGGGCAGGGGCTACGAGCAGTACGTC. This chain links TRBV7-9 with TRBJ2-7; a weak D match, TRBD1 (6 bases). The V end lost 1 base, the J end lost 3 bases, and 10 bases lay between the germline ends. Per the germline V gene, CDR1 is SEHNR and CDR2 is FQNEAQ (reference sequence). The CDR3 contains 14 residues.

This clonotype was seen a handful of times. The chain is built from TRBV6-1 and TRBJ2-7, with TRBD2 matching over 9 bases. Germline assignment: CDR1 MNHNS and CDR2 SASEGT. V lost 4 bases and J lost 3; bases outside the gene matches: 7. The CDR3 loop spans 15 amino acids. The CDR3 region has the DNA TGTGCCAGCAGTGTCCTAGCGGGGTCAGACTACGAGCAGTACTTC. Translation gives CASSVLAGSDYEQYF.

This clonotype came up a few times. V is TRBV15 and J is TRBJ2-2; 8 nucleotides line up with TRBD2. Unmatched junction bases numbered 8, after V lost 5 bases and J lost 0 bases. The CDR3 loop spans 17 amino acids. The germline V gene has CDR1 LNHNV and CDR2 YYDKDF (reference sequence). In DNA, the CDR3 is TGTGCCACCAGCTCCCGGGGGGGCAGGGCGAACACCGGGGAGCTGTTTTTT. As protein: CATSSRGGRANTGELFF.

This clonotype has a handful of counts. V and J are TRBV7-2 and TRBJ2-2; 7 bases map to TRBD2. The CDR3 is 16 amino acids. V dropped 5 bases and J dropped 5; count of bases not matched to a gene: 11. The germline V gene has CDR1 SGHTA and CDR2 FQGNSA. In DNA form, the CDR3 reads TGTGCCAGCAGCGCACGAGGACTAGAAATGACCGGGGAGCTGTTTTTT. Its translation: CASSARGLEMTGELFF.

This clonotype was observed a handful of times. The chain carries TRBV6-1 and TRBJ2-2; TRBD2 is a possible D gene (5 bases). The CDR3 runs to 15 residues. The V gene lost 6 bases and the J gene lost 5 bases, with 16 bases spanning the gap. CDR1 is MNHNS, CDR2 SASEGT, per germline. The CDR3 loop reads CASRKEGIRTGELFF. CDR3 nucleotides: TGTGCCAGCAGAAAAGAGGGAATCAGGACCGGGGAGCTGTTTTTT.

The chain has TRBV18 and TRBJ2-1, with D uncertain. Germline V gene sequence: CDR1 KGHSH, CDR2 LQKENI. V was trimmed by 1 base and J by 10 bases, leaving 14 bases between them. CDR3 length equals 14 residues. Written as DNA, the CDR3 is TGTGCCAGCTCACCACTATCCACCCTGGAAGAGCAGTTCTTC. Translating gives CASSPLSTLEEQFF.

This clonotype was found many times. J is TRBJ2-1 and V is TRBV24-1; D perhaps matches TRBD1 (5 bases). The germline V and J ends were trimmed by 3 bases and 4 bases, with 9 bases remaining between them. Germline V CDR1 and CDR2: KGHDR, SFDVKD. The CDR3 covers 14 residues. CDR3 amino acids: CATSDLDSYNEQFF. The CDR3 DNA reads TGTGCCACCAGTGATCTCGACAGTTACAATGAGCAGTTCTTC.

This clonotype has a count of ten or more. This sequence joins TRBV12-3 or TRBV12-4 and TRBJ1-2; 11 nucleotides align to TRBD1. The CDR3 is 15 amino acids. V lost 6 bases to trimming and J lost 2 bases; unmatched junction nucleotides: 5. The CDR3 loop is CASRPRTGGNYGYTF. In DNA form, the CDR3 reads TGTGCCAGCAGGCCCCGGACAGGGGGCAACTATGGCTACACCTTC.

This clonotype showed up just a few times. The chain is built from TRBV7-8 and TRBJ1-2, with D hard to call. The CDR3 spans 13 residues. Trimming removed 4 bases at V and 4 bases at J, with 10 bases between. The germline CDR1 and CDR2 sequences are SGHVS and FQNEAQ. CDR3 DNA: TGTGCCAGCAGCTCCGACGCCACCTATGGCTACACCTTC. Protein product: CASSSDATYGYTF. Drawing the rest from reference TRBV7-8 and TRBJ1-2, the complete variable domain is GAGVSQSPRYKVAKRGQDVALRCDPISGHVSLFWYQQALGQGPEFLTYFQNEAQLDKSGLPSDRFFAERPEGSVSTLKIQRTQQEDSAVYLCASSSDATYGYTFGSGTRLTVV.

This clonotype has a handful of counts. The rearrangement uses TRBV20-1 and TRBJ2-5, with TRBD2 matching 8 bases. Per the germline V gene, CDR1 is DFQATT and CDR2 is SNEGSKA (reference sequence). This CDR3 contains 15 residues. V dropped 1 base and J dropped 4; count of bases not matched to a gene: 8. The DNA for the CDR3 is TGCAGTGCTAGAGGTGTTAGCGGGGTCGGAGAGACCCAGTACTTC. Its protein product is CSARGVSGVGETQYF.

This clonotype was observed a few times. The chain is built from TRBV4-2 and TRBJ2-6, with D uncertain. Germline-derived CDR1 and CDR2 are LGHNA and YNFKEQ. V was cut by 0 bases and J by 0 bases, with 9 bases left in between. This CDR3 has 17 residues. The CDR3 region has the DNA TGTGCCAGCAGCCAAGATCACAGTTCCTCTGGGGCCAACGTCCTGACTTTC. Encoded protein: CASSQDHSSSGANVLTF.

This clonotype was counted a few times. The CDR3 reads CSARDGLRGNTIYF. In DNA, the CDR3 is TGCAGTGCTAGAGATGGATTGCGTGGAAACACCATATATTTT. The chain employs TRBV20-1 and TRBJ1-3; D uncertain. V lost 0 bases, J lost 3 bases, and 9 bases lay in between. CDR1 and CDR2 from the germline V gene are DFQATT and SNEGSKA (reference sequence). The CDR3 is 14 amino acids.

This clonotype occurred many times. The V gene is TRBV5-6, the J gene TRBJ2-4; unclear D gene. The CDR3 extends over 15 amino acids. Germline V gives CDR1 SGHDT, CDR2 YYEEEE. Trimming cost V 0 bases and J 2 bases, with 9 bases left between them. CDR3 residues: CASSLGANTKNIQYF. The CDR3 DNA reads TGTGCCAGCAGCTTGGGGGCCAACACCAAAAACATTCAGTACTTC.

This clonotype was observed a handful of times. The DNA for the CDR3 is TGTGCCAGCTCCCCTGATACGCAGTATTTT. Translating gives CASSPDTQYF. The chain has TRBV2 and TRBJ2-3; D is ambiguous. Trimming removed 8 bases from V and 6 bases from J, with 6 bases in between. The length of the CDR3 is 10 residues. CDR1 and CDR2 (germline): SNHLY, FYNNEI. The entire variable domain, with the rest obtained from reference TRBV2 and TRBJ2-3, is as follows: EPEVTQTPSHQVTQMGQEVILRCVPISNHLYFYWYRQILGQKVEFLVSFYNNEISEKSEIFDDQFSVERPDGSNFTLKIRSTKLEDSAMYFCASSPDTQYFGPGTRLTVL.

This chain's CDR3 is CASTPGTSATNEQFF. The CDR3, as DNA: TGTGCCAGTACCCCCGGGACTAGCGCCACCAATGAGCAGTTCTTC. The chain combines TRBV19 with TRBJ2-1, with 10 bases matching TRBD2. Looked up from germline, CDR1 is LNHDA and CDR2 is SQIVND (reference sequence). CDR3 length equals 15 residues. V shed 7 bases, J shed 6 bases, and the junction held 9 bases outside the gene matches.

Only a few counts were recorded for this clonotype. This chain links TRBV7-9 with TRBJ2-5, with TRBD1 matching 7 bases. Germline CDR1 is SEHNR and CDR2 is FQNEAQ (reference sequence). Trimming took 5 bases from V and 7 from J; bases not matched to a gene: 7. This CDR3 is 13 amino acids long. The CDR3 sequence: CASSRDSTWTQYF. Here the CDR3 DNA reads TGTGCCAGCAGCAGGGACAGCACTTGGACCCAGTACTTC.